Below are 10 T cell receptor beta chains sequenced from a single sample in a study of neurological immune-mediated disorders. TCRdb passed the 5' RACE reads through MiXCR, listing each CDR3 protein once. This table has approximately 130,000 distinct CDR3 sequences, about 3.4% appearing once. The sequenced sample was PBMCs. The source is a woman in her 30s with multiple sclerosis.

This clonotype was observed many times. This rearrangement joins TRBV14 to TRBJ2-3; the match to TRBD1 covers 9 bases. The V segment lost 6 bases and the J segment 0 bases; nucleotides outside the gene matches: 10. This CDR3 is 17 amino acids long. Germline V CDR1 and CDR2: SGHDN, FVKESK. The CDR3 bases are TGTGCCAGCAGTCACCGGACAGGGGAATATAGCACAGATACGCAGTATTTT. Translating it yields CASSHRTGEYSTDTQYF.

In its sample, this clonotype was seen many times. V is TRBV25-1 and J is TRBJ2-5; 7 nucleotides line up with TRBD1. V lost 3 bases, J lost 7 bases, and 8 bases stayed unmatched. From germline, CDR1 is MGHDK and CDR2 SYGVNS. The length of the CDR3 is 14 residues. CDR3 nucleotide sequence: TGTGCCAGCAGTGAGCCCGGGACAGTAGTGACCCAGTACTTC. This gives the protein CASSEPGTVVTQYF.

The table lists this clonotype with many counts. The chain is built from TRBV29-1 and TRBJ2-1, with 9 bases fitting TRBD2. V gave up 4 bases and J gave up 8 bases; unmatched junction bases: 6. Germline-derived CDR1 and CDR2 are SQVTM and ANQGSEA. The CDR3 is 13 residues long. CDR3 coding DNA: TGCAGCGTTGTTATAGCGGGAGCCTATGAGCAGTTCTTC. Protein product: CSVVIAGAYEQFF.

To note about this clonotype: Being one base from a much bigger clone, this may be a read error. CDR3 sequence (DNA): TGCGCCAGCAGCTCCGGGGGGAGCCACCCTACTGAGCAGTTCTTC. This translates into CASSSGGSHPTEQFF. The chain employs TRBV5-1 and TRBJ2-1, with 7 bases aligning to TRBD2. The CDR3 runs to 15 residues. V dropped 3 bases and J dropped 9; count of bases not matched to a gene: 12. The germline V gene has CDR1 SGHRS and CDR2 YFSETQ.

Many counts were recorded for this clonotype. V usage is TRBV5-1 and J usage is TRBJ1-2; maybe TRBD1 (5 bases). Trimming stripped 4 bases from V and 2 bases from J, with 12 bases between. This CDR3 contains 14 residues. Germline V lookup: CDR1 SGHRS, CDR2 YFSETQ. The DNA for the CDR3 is TGCGCCAGCAGCCTCCAGGGAAGCAACTATGGCTACACCTTC. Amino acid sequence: CASSLQGSNYGYTF.

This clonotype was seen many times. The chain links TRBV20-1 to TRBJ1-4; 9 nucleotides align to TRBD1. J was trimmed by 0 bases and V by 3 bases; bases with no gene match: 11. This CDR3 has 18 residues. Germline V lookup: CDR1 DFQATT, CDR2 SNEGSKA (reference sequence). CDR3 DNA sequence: TGCAGTGCTAGGCTGACAGGGGGACCGAGAGCAACTAATGAAAAACTGTTTTTT. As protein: CSARLTGGPRATNEKLFF.

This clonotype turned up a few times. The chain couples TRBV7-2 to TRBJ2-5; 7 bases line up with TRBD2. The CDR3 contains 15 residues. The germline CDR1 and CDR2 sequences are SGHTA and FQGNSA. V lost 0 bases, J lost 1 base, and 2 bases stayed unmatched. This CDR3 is CASSLAAGVQETQYF. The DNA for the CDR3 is TGTGCCAGCAGCTTAGCGGCGGGAGTCCAAGAGACCCAGTACTTC.

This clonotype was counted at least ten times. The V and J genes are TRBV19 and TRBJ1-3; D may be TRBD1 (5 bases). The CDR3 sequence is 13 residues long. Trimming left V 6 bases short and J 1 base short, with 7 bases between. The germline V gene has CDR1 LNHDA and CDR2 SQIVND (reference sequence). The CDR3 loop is CASRRGSGNTIYF. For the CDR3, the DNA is TGTGCCAGTAGAAGGGGATCTGGAAACACCATATATTTT.

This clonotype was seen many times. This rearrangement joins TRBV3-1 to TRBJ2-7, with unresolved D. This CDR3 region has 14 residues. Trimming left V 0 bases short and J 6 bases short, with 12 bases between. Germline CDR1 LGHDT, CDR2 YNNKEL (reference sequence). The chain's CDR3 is CASSQDSVQVEQYF. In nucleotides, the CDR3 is TGTGCCAGCAGCCAAGATAGTGTTCAGGTCGAGCAGTACTTC.

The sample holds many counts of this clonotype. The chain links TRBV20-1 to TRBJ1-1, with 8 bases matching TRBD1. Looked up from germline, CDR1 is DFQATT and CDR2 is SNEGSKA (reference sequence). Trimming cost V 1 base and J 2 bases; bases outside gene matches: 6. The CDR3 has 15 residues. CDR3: CSARALDRANTEAFF. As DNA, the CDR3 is TGCAGTGCTAGAGCCCTGGACAGGGCTAACACTGAAGCTTTCTTT.